This T cell receptor beta chain originates from a study of early T cells in non-severe SARS-CoV-2 infection (dated by TCRdb to about 2021). For context, the study as a whole: TCR sequencing used bulk RNA from unsorted whole blood, so alpha and beta chains could not be paired. What the authors observed across the whole study: VDJdb matching was skewed toward anti-spike CD8 responses, so virus-specific expansions were likely underestimated and private and CD4 specificities were missed.

A case-control design nested within a healthcare worker cohort in London, UK, was used, with weekly nasopharyngeal swab PCR tests and blood sampling performed. Between 23 and 31 March 2020, the week of the UK lockdown, healthcare workers were enrolled and then followed up weekly for as long as 16 weeks. Receptors were amplified or captured by 5' RACE. The sequencing machine was a NextSeq 500. To correct for sequencing error and PCR bias, the TCR library protocol tagged individual cDNA molecules with unique molecular identifiers. Sequencing covered both TCR alpha and beta chains, and within each sample the abundances of alpha and beta sequences were tightly co-correlated. The original methods were these. V gene, J gene and CDR3 annotation of TCR sequences was performed with Decombinator V4. Expanded TCRs were defined as changing significantly between any two time points under a Poisson model with p below 0.0001. TCR abundances were normalised to the total number of TCRs sequenced per sample and were expressed as counts per million. TRAV1-2 paired with TRAJ12, TRAJ20 or TRAJ33 defined MAIT TCRs, while TRAV10 paired with TRAJ18 defined iNKT TCRs. VDJdb, accessed 1 November 2021, was searched for CMV, EBV and SARS-CoV-2 annotated TCRs, excluding TCRs annotated for multiple antigens. TCRdb reran the public reads through fastp at Q25 and MiXCR, keeping productive beta chains. Every entry covers one CDR3 protein and lists the most common genes and DNA from its rows. The V and J calls here are based on TCRdb, not the publication. Across this sample there are roughly 35,000 distinct CDR3 sequences, with over 6.5% seen only once. Jointly, the top ten make up 4% to 4.5% of the sample.

This clonotype came up a few times. Its cognate antigen has yet to be identified. One base away there is no much larger clone; base qualities are not given. CDR1 LGHDT and CDR2 YNNKEL were looked up in the germline V gene (reference sequence). V was cut back by 0 bases and J by 0 bases, leaving a gap of 9 bases between them. The cysteine opens and the phenylalanine closes a CDR3 of 16 amino acids. Only CDR3 DNA remains: 48 bases, in frame from the first base. The TCR originated in an adult who was a healthcare worker with PCR-confirmed SARS-CoV-2 infection or an uninfected control (not recorded which). The specimen was whole blood. The sequence is built from TRBV3-1 and TRBJ2-1; tentative D gene TRBD1, with 6 bases matching. The CDR3 protein is CASSQEQGPSYNEQFF. The sequenced DNA: TGTGCCAGCAGCCAAGAGCAGGGGCCCTCCTACAATGAGCAGTTCTTC.